The 29 T cell receptor beta chains below all came from one sample that was sequenced in a study of blood T cell repertoires in COVID-19. This table comes from immunoSEQ multiplex PCR, and its TCRdb copy is limited to in-frame clones, with some not included. Here the sample spans around 250,000 clones, 89% being singletons. What was sequenced was peripheral blood. The receptor source for this set is a woman aged 35 to 49 who had recovered from COVID-19.

Here the CDR3 reads CAWSAGRKGNQPQHF. CDR3 DNA sequence: TGTGCCTGGTCCGCAGGGAGGAAGGGCAATCAGCCCCAGCATTTT. This chain joins TRBV30 and TRBJ1-5; tentative D call: TRBD1 (5 bases). The CDR3 consists of 15 residues. Between the trimmed V and J ends, which lost 5 bases and 2 bases, there was a span of 16 bases. Germline loops: CDR1 GTSNPN, CDR2 SVGIG (reference sequence).

The V call is TRBV27, the J call TRBJ2-5; D is perhaps TRBD2 (6 bases). Looked up from germline, CDR1 is MNHEY and CDR2 is SMNVEV (reference sequence). The V and J ends lost 2 bases and 4 bases respectively, with 20 bases between them. The CDR3 consists of 17 residues. CDR3 nucleotide sequence: TGTGCCAGCAGTTTAGCCTGGCGGGCGGGGAGACCAGAGACCCAGTACTTC. Translation gives CASSLAWRAGRPETQYF.

The chain carries TRBV15 and TRBJ2-1; 7 bases match TRBD1. This CDR3 has 13 residues. Germline values: CDR1 LNHNV, CDR2 YYDKDF (reference sequence). V lost 9 bases, J lost 5 bases, and 7 bases stayed unmatched. The DNA for the CDR3 is TGTGCCACATCCGGGACAGATAACAATGAGCAGTTCTTC. Protein product: CATSGTDNNEQFF. Full variable domain (rest looked up from reference TRBV15 and TRBJ2-1): DAMVIQNPRYQVTQFGKPVTLSCSQTLNHNVMYWYQQKSSQAPKLLFHYYDKDFNNEADTPDNFQSRRPNTSFCFLDIRSPGLGDTAMYLCATSGTDNNEQFFGPGTRLTVL.

As DNA, the CDR3 is TGTGCCAGCAGTGAGCCTGGCGGGAGTCCTTACGAGCAGTACTTC. Translation gives CASSEPGGSPYEQYF. This sequence joins TRBV25-1 and TRBJ2-7; 7 nucleotides agree with TRBD2. The CDR3 runs 15 residues. V was pared by 3 bases and J by 4 bases, with 9 bases of the junction left unmatched. Per the germline V gene, CDR1 is MGHDK and CDR2 is SYGVNS.

Only a few counts were recorded for this clone. The chain is built from TRBV7-9 and TRBJ2-7; D not certain. Germline-derived CDR1 and CDR2 are SEHNR and FQNEAQ (reference sequence). V lost 5 bases and J 0 bases, leaving 11 bases between the germline ends. The length of the CDR3 is 14 residues. For the CDR3, the DNA is TGTGCCAGCAGCCCAGCGCGGTCCTCCTACGAGCAGTACTTC. Translation gives CASSPARSSYEQYF.

The genes are TRBV10-3 and TRBJ2-1; 11 bases line up with TRBD2. CDR1 and CDR2 (germline): ENHRY, SYGVKD. This CDR3 has 18 residues. Losses at the gene ends were 1 base for V and 10 bases for J; bases not matched to a gene: 15. Written as DNA, the CDR3 is TGTGCCATCAGTGAGTTAAGTACTAGCGGGAGTTCCATACGGGAGCAGTTCTTC. Protein: CAISELSTSGSSIREQFF.

J is TRBJ2-1 and V is TRBV2; a possible D gene is TRBD2 (6 bases). This CDR3 spans 12 amino acids. The V and J ends lost 9 bases and 3 bases respectively, with 9 bases between them. CDR1 and CDR2 (germline): SNHLY, FYNNEI. CDR3 region: CARGRGYNEQFF. The CDR3 DNA follows: TGTGCCAGGGGGCGGGGCTACAATGAGCAGTTCTTC.

The chain carries TRBV7-2 and TRBJ2-3, with TRBD2 matching over 9 bases. Germline CDR1 and CDR2: SGHTA and FQGNSA. V lost 1 base and J lost 4; bases outside the gene matches: 6. The CDR3 is made up of 16 amino acids. The CDR3 sequence: CASSLGLAGMSDTQYF. CDR3 DNA: TGTGCCAGCAGCTTAGGTCTAGCGGGAATGTCAGATACGCAGTATTTT.

The V and J genes are TRBV30 and TRBJ1-2, with D unresolved. V shed 5 bases and J shed 0 bases, with 4 bases lying between them. The CDR3 has 11 amino acids. Germline CDR1 GTSNPN, CDR2 SVGIG (reference sequence). CDR3 nucleotide sequence: TGTGCCTGGGCAACTAACTATGGCTACACCTTC. This sequence encodes CAWATNYGYTF.

This clone was seen a single time. The chain has TRBV4-1 and TRBJ1-5, with D possibly TRBD1 on 5 matching bases. V was shortened by 4 bases and J by 6 bases, with 16 bases between the two germline ends. Germline V CDR1 and CDR2: MGHRA, YSYEKL. The CDR3 spans 15 residues. DNA of the CDR3: TGCGCCAGCAGCCCTTTGTGGGGCAATGGTCAGCCCCAGCATTTT. Residues: CASSPLWGNGQPQHF.

The genes are TRBV30 and TRBJ2-7, with 13 bases aligning to TRBD2. In germline, CDR1 is GTSNPN, CDR2 SVGIG (reference sequence). The CDR3 sequence is 17 residues long. The J segment lost 7 bases and the V segment lost 0 bases, leaving 12 bases of the junction unmatched. Here the CDR3 reads CAWSVLAGGPQAGEQYF. The CDR3 nucleotides are TGTGCCTGGAGTGTACTAGCGGGAGGGCCCCAGGCTGGAGAGCAGTACTTC. The whole variable domain, remainder taken from reference TRBV30 and TRBJ2-7, is SQTIHQWPATLVQPVGSPLSLECTVEGTSNPNLYWYRQAAGRGLQLLFYSVGIGQISSEVPQNLSASRPQDRQFILSSKKLLLSDSGFYLCAWSVLAGGPQAGEQYFGPGTRLTVT.

The chain joins TRBV18 to TRBJ2-5; 10 nucleotides match TRBD2. Unmatched junction bases numbered 11, after V lost 0 bases and J lost 4 bases. CDR1 and CDR2 from the germline V gene are KGHSH and LQKENI. The CDR3 length is 18 residues. The CDR3 DNA reads TGTGCCAGCTCACCACCGCCTAGCGGGAGCACAGGCAGAGAGACCCAGTACTTC. It is translated as CASSPPPSGSTGRETQYF.

V gene TRBV14 combines with J gene TRBJ2-7; possibly TRBD2 for D (6 bases). The CDR3 loop spans 17 amino acids. Germline V CDR1 and CDR2: SGHDN, FVKESK. The germline V and J ends were trimmed by 3 bases and 2 bases, with 20 bases remaining between them. The CDR3 coding sequence is TGTGCCAGCAGCCACCTGGCGGGGCGCGGGGTACCCTACGAGCAGTACTTC. Its translation is CASSHLAGRGVPYEQYF.

V usage is TRBV3-1 (or the pseudogene TRBV3-2) and J usage is TRBJ2-7; 13 bases are shared with TRBD2. Germline CDR1 reads LGHDT; CDR2 reads YNNKEL (reference sequence). This CDR3 has 14 residues. V lost 3 bases, J lost 10 bases, and 6 bases stayed unmatched. The DNA for the CDR3 is TGTGCCAGCAGCCACGCCGGGACTAGCGGGGTACAGTACTTC. Translation: CASSHAGTSGVQYF.

Note on this clone: Additional DNA sequences in this sample encode the identical CDR3. The V and J genes are TRBV3-1 (or the pseudogene TRBV3-2) and TRBJ2-7; maybe TRBD1 (5 bases). The CDR3 sequence is 12 residues long. Per germline, CDR1 LGHDT and CDR2 YNNKEL (reference sequence). Trimming took off 4 bases at V and 6 bases at J, with 10 bases between the two ends. Here the CDR3 DNA reads TGTGCCAGCAGCCCAGGGCTCCGCGAGCAGTACTTC. Protein sequence: CASSPGLREQYF.

This chain joins TRBV30 and TRBJ2-5, with unresolved D. V lost 5 bases, J lost 5 bases, and 15 bases lay in between. CDR1 GTSNPN and CDR2 SVGIG come from the germline V gene (reference sequence). CDR3 size: 13 residues. The chain's CDR3 is CAWASLARETQYF. As DNA, the CDR3 is TGTGCCTGGGCCTCCCTCGCACGGGAGACCCAGTACTTC. Supplemented by reference TRBV30 and TRBJ2-5, the full variable domain reads SQTIHQWPATLVQPVGSPLSLECTVEGTSNPNLYWYRQAAGRGLQLLFYSVGIGQISSEVPQNLSASRPQDRQFILSSKKLLLSDSGFYLCAWASLARETQYFGPGTRLLVL.

This sequence joins TRBV2 and TRBJ1-5, with D hard to call. The V end was cut by 4 bases, the J end by 0 bases, with 10 bases between. The germline CDR1 and CDR2 sequences are SNHLY and FYNNEI. This CDR3 comprises 15 residues. CDR3 in DNA: TGTGCCAGCAGTGGTTTGGCAAATAGCAATCAGCCCCAGCATTTT. As protein: CASSGLANSNQPQHF.

V gene TRBV24-1 combines with J gene TRBJ1-1; D perhaps matches TRBD1 (6 bases). CDR1 KGHDR and CDR2 SFDVKD come from the germline V gene. V lost 2 bases and J 0 bases, leaving 9 bases between the germline ends. The CDR3 has 15 amino acids. The CDR3 sequence is CATSDSGHMNTEAFF. CDR3 nucleotides: TGTGCCACCAGTGATTCGGGACATATGAACACTGAAGCTTTCTTT.

This chain connects TRBV6-1 to TRBJ2-7; TRBD1 matches 10 bases. This CDR3 has 15 residues. V gave up 3 bases and J gave up 7 bases; unmatched junction bases: 9. The V gene's germline CDR1 is MNHNS and CDR2 SASEGT. CDR3 nucleotide sequence: TGTGCCAGCAGTGAGGGGGGACAGGGGAGAAAAGAGCAGTACTTC. This sequence encodes CASSEGGQGRKEQYF.

The chain is built from TRBV3-1 (or the pseudogene TRBV3-2) and TRBJ1-2, with TRBD1 as a possible D gene (5 bases). The CDR3 runs to 13 residues. Germline-derived CDR1 and CDR2 are LGHDT and YNNKEL (reference sequence). V was pared by 1 base and J by 5 bases, with 8 bases between. In DNA, the CDR3 is TGTGCCAGCAGCCAAGGGCAGGGATATGGCTACACCTTC. Translated, it gives CASSQGQGYGYTF.

The V and J genes are TRBV29-1 and TRBJ1-3, with a possible D match to TRBD1 (5 bases). The germline V gene has CDR1 SQVTM and CDR2 ANQGSEA. V was trimmed by 6 bases and J by 0 bases, leaving 21 bases between them. This CDR3 is built from 17 residues. CDR3 sequence (DNA): TGCAGCGTCGAGGTTGGGGCAGGGCATTTCTCTGGAAACACCATATATTTT. It translates to CSVEVGAGHFSGNTIYF.

The V call is TRBV4-1, the J call TRBJ1-5; weak D call: TRBD1 (6 bases). V lost 5 bases and J lost 9, with 20 bases in between. This CDR3 is built from 15 residues. Germline V lookup: CDR1 MGHRA, CDR2 YSYEKL. The CDR3 sequence: CASSNQVDSEWPQHF. The CDR3 nucleotides read TGCGCCAGCAGCAACCAGGTGGACAGTGAGTGGCCCCAGCATTTT.

The V gene is TRBV18, the J gene TRBJ2-1, with D tentatively TRBD1 (5 bases). Trimming removed 0 bases at V and 9 bases at J, with 18 bases between. Germline CDR1 reads KGHSH; CDR2 reads LQKENI. The CDR3 contains 16 residues. This CDR3 is CASSPPGGALEGEQFF. Written as DNA, the CDR3 is TGTGCCAGCTCACCACCGGGTGGGGCCCTTGAAGGTGAGCAGTTCTTC.

The rearrangement joins TRBV30 to TRBJ2-7; TRBD1 agrees at 7 bases. The germline CDR1 and CDR2 sequences are GTSNPN and SVGIG (reference sequence). With V trimmed by 2 bases and J by 1 base, 5 bases remained unmatched. The CDR3 is 14 amino acids. CDR3 bases: TGTGCCTGGAGTCTGACAGGGAAGTCCTACGAGCAGTACTTC. Amino acids: CAWSLTGKSYEQYF. The full variable domain, completed using reference TRBV30 and TRBJ2-7, is SQTIHQWPATLVQPVGSPLSLECTVEGTSNPNLYWYRQAAGRGLQLLFYSVGIGQISSEVPQNLSASRPQDRQFILSSKKLLLSDSGFYLCAWSLTGKSYEQYFGPGTRLTVT.

The chain has TRBV12-1 and TRBJ2-6; TRBD1 reflects the table's D call only, with no check against the DNA. TRBV12-1 is given as a pseudogene. There are 16 residues in the CDR3. For the CDR3, the DNA is TGTGCCAGCAGCCCCACTCAGGGAACGGGGGCCAACGTCCTGACTTTC. It encodes CASSPTQGTGANVLTF.

This sequence joins TRBV2 and TRBJ2-7; D ambiguous. The CDR3 totals 17 residues. The ends were cut back, 0 bases at V and 1 base at J, with 16 bases in the middle. Germline V lookup: CDR1 SNHLY, CDR2 FYNNEI. The CDR3 DNA reads TGTGCCAGCAGTGAAGCTCTGGCAGGCGCCAGGTCCTACGAGCAGTACTTC. This sequence encodes CASSEALAGARSYEQYF.

The chain uses TRBV7-8 and TRBJ2-1; TRBD2 matches 9 bases. The CDR3 extends over 15 amino acids. The trim removed 1 base at V and 8 bases at J, leaving 6 bases unmatched. Per the germline V gene, CDR1 is SGHVS and CDR2 is FQNEAQ. The CDR3, as DNA: TGTGCCAGCAGCTTAGAAGGACTAGCGACCGATGAGCAGTTCTTC. It codes for CASSLEGLATDEQFF.

The V call is TRBV7-2, the J call TRBJ2-1, with a weak D call TRBD1 (6 bases). Germline V lookup: CDR1 SGHTA, CDR2 FQGNSA. The CDR3 has 13 amino acids. V lost 5 bases to trimming and J lost 9 bases, with 14 bases between them. DNA of the CDR3: TGTGCCAGCAGCATACGGACAGTGGCTGAGCAGTTCTTC. Its translation: CASSIRTVAEQFF.

The CDR3 protein is CASSMRAESEQYF. The CDR3 DNA is TGTGCCAGCAGCATGAGGGCCGAGTCCGAGCAGTACTTC. The chain carries TRBV27 and TRBJ2-7, with D possibly TRBD2 on 5 matching bases. V lost 6 bases to trimming and J lost 6 bases, with 15 bases between them. CDR3 size: 13 residues. Per germline, CDR1 MNHEY and CDR2 SMNVEV (reference sequence).